This T cell receptor beta chain originates from a study of blood T cells in healthy people across ages. There are many counts of this clonotype. Next came a second PCR, run for about 7 to 12 cycles, which used a sample-barcoded 5' primer along with a J-beta primer mix. A single record per CDR3 protein comes from TCRdb applying MiXCR to the 5' RACE reads. The data show around 1.7 million distinct CDR3 sequences, 28% seen once. The CDR3 is 12 amino acids. Deletions cut 8 bases from V and 7 bases from J, with 15 bases between. The sequence was collected from a woman in her twenties or thirties in good health. V usage is TRBV12-3 or TRBV12-4 and J usage is TRBJ2-7; no firm D call. Sample: blood. The CDR3 nucleotides are TGTGCCAGCTGGGCCCAGCGTGGGGAGCAGTACTTC. Amino acids: CASWAQRGEQYF.